The clone carrying this TCR beta chain came up once. These data come from a study of blood T cell repertoires in COVID-19. Trimming removed 2 bases from V and 7 bases from J; junction bases left unmatched: 14. The germline V gene has CDR1 SGHNT and CDR2 YENEEA. The length of the CDR3 is 17 residues. Using immunoSEQ multiplex PCR, the repertoire was profiled, and TCRdb retains in-frame clones only, with some absent. The data contain more than 95,000 clones, 85% of them singletons. The TCR originated in an elderly man with active or convalescent COVID-19. The V and J genes are TRBV11-3 and TRBJ2-1; 7 bases are a match to TRBD2. The sample comprised peripheral blood. This chain's CDR3 is CASSLNPPGGGLNEQFF. The CDR3 region has the DNA TGTGCCAGCAGCTTAAATCCCCCGGGAGGAGGATTGAATGAGCAGTTCTTC.